The present TCR beta chain was sequenced within a study of identical twins. Findings of the study overall: While abundant cord blood beta clonotypes carried fewer insertions, memory repertoires showed no such pattern.

The V end was cut by 2 bases, the J end by 3 bases, with 11 bases between. The germline CDR1 and CDR2 sequences are SGHRS and YFSETQ. The length of the CDR3 is 14 residues. A universal primer site came from template switching; cDNA carried unique molecular identifiers. TCRdb passed the 5' RACE reads through MiXCR, listing each CDR3 protein once. The data contain approximately 700,000 distinct CDR3 sequences, 18% of them singletons. Turning to this clonotype: Antigen unknown.

Healthy Caucasians provided all donations. This sample was also put to use in a study of T cells expressing NK-cell markers. From that paper: The TCR beta repertoires were obtained from sorted CD3+CD56+NKG2C+, CD3+CD56+NKG2C- and CD3+CD56-NKG2C+ T cells.

This sequence originates from a woman aged 18-29 years in good health. The sequenced sample was PBMCs. V is TRBV5-1 and J is TRBJ1-1; the D is unclear. CDR3 in DNA: TGCGCCAGCAGCTTAACGAGGGCGGACACTGAAGCTTTCTTT. This codes for CASSLTRADTEAFF.